This T cell receptor beta chain was sequenced for a study of OX40 agonist ivuxolimab in advanced cancers. Background on the study: Ivuxolimab, which patients received intravenously every 2 weeks, was dosed at 0.01 to 10 mg/kg. Notes on the study in general: Dosing at 0.1 to 3.0 mg/kg was accompanied by clonal expansion of CD4+ and CD8+ blood T cells by week 6. Some nonresponders additionally presented with little normalized T-cell clonal expansion.

Points on this clone: Its specificity is not known.

Trimming left V 0 bases short and J 6 bases short, with 12 bases between. The CDR3 consists of 15 residues. In germline, CDR1 is MNHEY, CDR2 SVGAGI. Sequenced by immunoSEQ multiplex PCR; TCRdb stores in-frame clones only, minus some. Among about 28,000 clones listed, approximately 80% were seen once. The receptor comes from an adult with an advanced solid tumor such as melanoma, head and neck, liver or kidney cancer. This chain joins TRBV6-5 and TRBJ2-1; either TRBD1 or TRBD2 may fit D (6 bases each). This material consisted of CD4+ or CD8+ T cells sorted from blood, taken in a trial of the OX40 agonist ivuxolimab. The CDR3 loop is CASSYSGGLGNEQFF. In nucleotides, the CDR3 is TGTGCCAGCAGTTACTCGGGGGGCTTGGGCAATGAGCAGTTCTTC.